Shown below are 24 T cell receptor beta chains from a single sample sequenced in a study of blood T cell repertoires in COVID-19. Clones were read by immunoSEQ multiplex PCR, and TCRdb kept only the in-frame ones, dropping some. The top ten clones hold over 2% of a sample with under 300,000 clones, about nine tenths of them seen once. The sequencing sample was made of PBMCs or T cells enriched from blood (not recorded which). The origin of the receptors is a woman in her thirties or forties with acute COVID-19.

The chain employs TRBV7-2 and TRBJ1-2, with D possibly matching TRBD1 (5 bases). V was shortened by 5 bases and J by 6 bases, with 16 bases between the two germline ends. The CDR3 has 14 amino acids. Germline lookup yields CDR1 SGHTA and CDR2 FQGNSA. The CDR3 here is CASSPMWAGNGYTF. The CDR3 DNA sequence: TGTGCCAGCAGCCCGATGTGGGCAGGGAATGGCTACACCTTC.

This chain links TRBV3-1 (or the pseudogene TRBV3-2) with TRBJ1-5; D is unresolved. The V and J ends lost 2 bases and 2 bases respectively, with 7 bases between them. The CDR3 is 14 residues long. The V gene's germline CDR1 is LGHDT and CDR2 YNNKEL (reference sequence). CDR3 DNA: TGTGCCAGCAGCCAAAACAGAGGCAATCAGCCCCAGCATTTT. This encodes CASSQNRGNQPQHF.

This chain joins TRBV12-3 or TRBV12-4 and TRBJ1-6, with 7 bases lining up with TRBD1. Germline trimming cut 5 bases from V and 10 bases from J; bases unmatched to any gene: 5. CDR3 length: 13 residues. CDR3 nucleotide sequence: TGTGCCAGCAGTCTGCGGGACAGCTCACCCCTCCACTTT. It encodes CASSLRDSSPLHF.

The chain recombines TRBV5-6 with TRBJ2-1, with D perhaps TRBD1 (5 bases). The ends were cut back, 2 bases at V and 8 bases at J, with 11 bases in the middle. The CDR3 has 13 residues. The germline V gene encodes CDR1 SGHDT and CDR2 YYEEEE. CDR3 sequence reads: CASSFQGWDEQFF. As DNA, the CDR3 is TGTGCCAGCAGCTTTCAGGGTTGGGATGAGCAGTTCTTC. The complete variable domain, with remaining parts taken from reference TRBV5-6 and TRBJ2-1, reads DAGVTQSPTHLIKTRGQQVTLRCSPKSGHDTVSWYQQALGQGPQFIFQYYEEEERQRGNFPDRFSGHQFPNYSSELNVNALLLGDSALYLCASSFQGWDEQFFGPGTRLTVL.

This clone showed up just once. The chain joins TRBV23-1 to TRBJ1-2; D perhaps matches TRBD1 (6 bases). TRBV23-1 has ORF status, its function being uncertain. The CDR3 spans 15 residues. Trimming removed 0 bases at V and 0 bases at J, with 8 bases between. The CDR3, as DNA: TGCGCCAGCAGTCAATCCCCAGGGGCTAACTATGGCTACACCTTC. Translating it yields CASSQSPGANYGYTF.

The chain has TRBV4-3 and TRBJ1-2; TRBD1 is a possible D gene (5 bases). The CDR3 sequence is 13 residues long. The germline gives CDR1 LGHNA, CDR2 YSLEER. V lost 0 bases and J lost 4, with 6 bases in between. The CDR3: CASSQDQGYGYTF. The DNA for the CDR3 is TGCGCCAGCAGCCAAGATCAGGGCTATGGCTACACCTTC.

The rearrangement joins TRBV19 to TRBJ2-3; 8 positions agree with TRBD2. Trimming cost V 7 bases and J 2 bases; bases outside gene matches: 8. The CDR3 is 15 amino acids. Germline V gives CDR1 LNHDA, CDR2 SQIVND (reference sequence). As DNA, the CDR3 is TGTGCCAGTAAACACCAGCGGGGGCACACAGATACGCAGTATTTT. Translating gives CASKHQRGHTDTQYF.

The chain employs TRBV4-1 and TRBJ1-2, with D uncertain. Germline V gives CDR1 MGHRA, CDR2 YSYEKL. The germline V and J ends were trimmed by 0 bases and 2 bases, with 16 bases remaining between them. This CDR3 spans 17 amino acids. CDR3 DNA sequence: TGCGCCAGCAGCCAAGAAGCCCCCAGTGGAGGGAACTATGGCTACACCTTC. Its protein product is CASSQEAPSGGNYGYTF.

V gene TRBV5-1 combines with J gene TRBJ1-5, with D hard to call. V lost 0 bases and J 7 bases, leaving 8 bases between the germline ends. CDR3 length equals 13 residues. Germline values: CDR1 SGHRS, CDR2 YFSETQ. The CDR3 reads CASSLAGEQPQHF. As DNA, the CDR3 is TGCGCCAGCAGCTTGGCCGGGGAACAGCCCCAGCATTTT.

J is TRBJ1-2 and V is TRBV30; D is unresolved. V lost 1 base and J lost 4, with 10 bases in between. The CDR3 sequence is 13 residues long. Germline CDR1 and CDR2: GTSNPN and SVGIG (reference sequence). Here the CDR3 DNA reads TGTGCCTGGAGTGAGGCGGCAACCTATGGCTACACCTTC. It yields the protein CAWSEAATYGYTF. Variable domain in full (rest from reference TRBV30 and TRBJ1-2): SQTIHQWPATLVQPVGSPLSLECTVEGTSNPNLYWYRQAAGRGLQLLFYSVGIGQISSEVPQNLSASRPQDRQFILSSKKLLLSDSGFYLCAWSEAATYGYTFGSGTRLTVV.

The CDR3: CASTGGGGELFF. The CDR3 DNA follows: TGTGCCAGCACAGGGGGTGGCGGGGAGCTGTTTTTT. The rearrangement uses TRBV9 and TRBJ2-2; TRBD1 matches at 7 bases. Losses at the gene ends were 6 bases for V and 7 bases for J; bases not matched to a gene: 3. The V gene's germline CDR1 is SGDLS and CDR2 YYNGEE. CDR3 length: 12 amino acids.

The rearrangement uses TRBV7-9 and TRBJ1-5; the D is unclear. This CDR3 comprises 14 residues. Germline-derived CDR1 and CDR2 are SEHNR and FQNEAQ (reference sequence). With 5 bases removed from V and 2 bases from J, the gap between germline ends came to 10 bases. CDR3 nucleotide sequence: TGTGCCAGCAGCCACCCGGGAGGCAATCAGCCCCAGCATTTT. Residues: CASSHPGGNQPQHF.

V and J are TRBV5-4 and TRBJ2-4; a possible D gene is TRBD1 (5 bases). With 4 bases removed from V and 0 bases from J, the gap between germline ends came to 11 bases. The germline V gene encodes CDR1 SGHNT and CDR2 YYREEE (reference sequence). The CDR3 sequence is 15 residues long. CDR3 protein: CASSKDTQAKNIQYF. The CDR3 DNA is TGTGCCAGCAGCAAGGACACACAAGCCAAAAACATTCAGTACTTC.

Comments on this clone: This sample includes further DNA sequences coding for the same CDR3. The chain employs TRBV7-2 and TRBJ1-3, with 9 bases identical to TRBD1. The CDR3 has 15 amino acids. With 5 bases clipped from V and 2 bases from J, the junction kept 4 bases outside the gene matches. Per germline, CDR1 SGHTA and CDR2 FQGNSA. CDR3 loop: CASSRDRVPGNTIYF. As DNA, the CDR3 is TGTGCCAGCAGCAGGGACAGGGTACCTGGAAACACCATATATTTT.

This clone was seen a few times. This chain links TRBV20-1 with TRBJ2-2; no clear D gene. The CDR3 has 11 amino acids. The ends were cut back, 5 bases at V and 6 bases at J, with 7 bases in the middle. Germline values: CDR1 DFQATT, CDR2 SNEGSKA (reference sequence). This CDR3 is CSALTAGELFF. Here the CDR3 DNA reads TGCAGTGCTCTAACGGCCGGGGAGCTGTTTTTT.

This clone has just a few counts. The chain carries TRBV5-1 and TRBJ2-7; TRBD1 is a possible D gene (6 bases). This CDR3 has 15 residues. Germline values: CDR1 SGHRS, CDR2 YFSETQ. Trimming took off 0 bases at V and 4 bases at J, with 14 bases between the two ends. The CDR3 region is CASSLVRGLGYEQYV. The CDR3 nucleotides are TGCGCCAGCAGCTTGGTGAGGGGGTTAGGGTACGAGCAGTACGTC.

The gene calls are TRBV27 and TRBJ2-7, with TRBD2 as a possible D gene (5 bases). Trimming took 6 bases from V and 0 from J, leaving 9 bases between them. Germline CDR1 MNHEY, CDR2 SMNVEV (reference sequence). The length of the CDR3 is 13 residues. The CDR3 DNA reads as TGTGCCAGCAGGAGGGAGCTCTCCTACGAGCAGTACTTC. Its translation: CASRRELSYEQYF.

The chain joins TRBV5-4 to TRBJ1-1; no clear D. This CDR3 is built from 14 residues. Germline V gives CDR1 SGHNT, CDR2 YYREEE (reference sequence). V was shortened by 0 bases and J by 0 bases, with 6 bases between the two germline ends. For the CDR3, the DNA is TGTGCCAGCAGCTTGGGCGGATTGAACACTGAAGCTTTCTTT. The encoded protein is CASSLGGLNTEAFF.

This clone has only a few counts. CDR3: CASSAGSGGSYNEQFF. The CDR3 coding sequence is TGTGCCAGCAGTGCAGGAAGCGGGGGTTCCTACAATGAGCAGTTCTTC. The chain is built from TRBV6-1 and TRBJ2-1, with 8 positions matching TRBD2. J was trimmed by 1 base and V by 4 bases; bases with no gene match: 6. CDR1 MNHNS and CDR2 SASEGT come from the germline V gene. CDR3 length: 16 amino acids.

This clone was found once. V gene TRBV27 combines with J gene TRBJ2-7; TRBD2 matches at 12 bases. The germline gives CDR1 MNHEY, CDR2 SMNVEV (reference sequence). This CDR3 spans 15 amino acids. The J segment lost 6 bases and the V segment lost 4 bases, leaving 7 bases of the junction unmatched. CDR3 in DNA: TGTGCCAGCAGTTCCCGGCTAGCGGGAGGGAGCGAGCAGTACGTC. Protein: CASSSRLAGGSEQYV.

The chain uses TRBV6-4 and TRBJ2-1; TRBD2 matches at 9 bases. This CDR3 comprises 17 residues. CDR1 MRHNA and CDR2 SNTAGT come from the germline V gene. V shed 6 bases and J 4 bases; nucleotides not matched to a gene: 13. In nucleotides, the CDR3 is TGTGCCAGCAGGTCATCTAGCGGGGCCTACACTTACAATGAGCAGTTCTTC. Its translation is CASRSSSGAYTYNEQFF.

The V gene is TRBV10-3, the J gene TRBJ2-7; 10 bases map to TRBD1. J was trimmed by 0 bases and V by 5 bases; bases with no gene match: 4. This CDR3 comprises 15 residues. Germline CDR1 is ENHRY and CDR2 is SYGVKD. The CDR3 loop is CAISRQGAASYEQYV. The CDR3 nucleotides are TGTGCCATCAGTCGACAGGGGGCGGCCTCCTACGAGCAGTACGTC.

Here the CDR3 reads CASSEGGGYGYTF. The CDR3, as DNA: TGCGCCAGCAGTGAAGGGGGCGGGTATGGCTACACCTTC. The chain has TRBV5-1 and TRBJ1-2, with TRBD1 matching over 7 bases. CDR1 and CDR2 (germline): SGHRS, YFSETQ. V lost 5 bases to trimming and J lost 5 bases; unmatched junction nucleotides: 6. CDR3 length: 13 residues.

The chain is built from TRBV11-2 and TRBJ1-2; weak D call: TRBD1 (5 bases). The CDR3 has 14 residues. Germline-derived CDR1 and CDR2 are SGHAT and FQNNGV. V dropped 5 bases and J dropped 7 bases, with 17 bases sitting between them. Here the CDR3 reads CASSPRGGNSGYTF. The CDR3 bases are TGTGCCAGCAGCCCCCGGGGGGGTAACAGTGGCTACACCTTC.